The subject of this entry is one T cell receptor beta chain. The sample originates from a study of shared clonotypes between healthy human individuals. The protocol was immunoSEQ multiplex PCR, while the TCRdb copy is restricted to in-frame clones and leaves out a portion. The table records some 2,400,000 clones, about 94% of them present only once. Germline V gene data show CDR1 as SQVTM and CDR2 as ANQGSEA. The CDR3 loop spans 13 amino acids. Trimming cost V 6 bases and J 1 base; bases outside gene matches: 3. This TCR was sampled from a man between 18 and 35 years old in good health. The sequenced material came from naive CD4+ T cells sorted from blood. Subset in this sample: CD45RA+ positively selected. The V and J genes are TRBV29-1 and TRBJ1-1; 9 bases match TRBD1. CDR3 sequence (DNA): TGCAGCGTCCACAGGGGGCCGAACACTGAAGCTTTCTTT. It codes for CSVHRGPNTEAFF. Filled out from reference TRBV29-1 and TRBJ1-1, the complete variable domain reads SAVISQKPSRDICQRGTSLTIQCQVDSQVTMMFWYRQQPGQSLTLIATANQGSEATYESGFVIDKFPISRPNLTFSTLTVSNMSPEDSSIYLCSVHRGPNTEAFFGQGTRLTVV.